This T cell receptor (beta chain) comes out of a study of STAT3 mutations in large granular lymphocyte leukemia. Whole-study results and caveats: Clonal expansion was inferred from other time points because no sample existed at each clone's first appearance. Every T-LGLL patient had at least one immunodominant TCRbeta clonotype. Variable sampling intervals and differing treatment regimens complicated linking therapy response to TCR clonal burden changes. In some patients, a small highly pathogenic clone possibly went undetected.

Remarks on this clone: Its specificity is not known.

This CDR3 spans 12 amino acids. Trimming cost V 4 bases and J 3 bases, with 7 bases left between them. Per germline, CDR1 SGHAT and CDR2 FQNNGV. This table comes from immunoSEQ multiplex PCR, and its TCRdb copy is limited to in-frame clones, with some not included. This sample has about 42,000 clones, with about three quarters found just once. The gene calls are TRBV11-2 and TRBJ2-7; the D is unclear. The receptor comes from a human donor with T large granular lymphocyte leukemia. Some clones in this sample may be carry-over from other donors' samples. The sequencing sample was made of PBMCs. The CDR3 sequence is CASSWGYYEQYV. CDR3 coding DNA: TGTGCCAGCAGCTGGGGATACTACGAGCAGTACGTC.